These 24 T cell receptor beta chains share one sample of origin, sequenced in a study of the immune and genomic landscape of osteosarcoma. Only in-frame clones appear in the TCRdb table, and some are missing; sequencing was by immunoSEQ multiplex PCR. The sample contains around 1,100 clones, roughly 72% of which appear only once. Sequencing input: primary tumor tissue from soft tissue. These receptors originate from a man aged 30-40 years with osteosarcoma.

This chain uses TRBV14 with TRBJ1-5; D is ambiguous. Germline-derived CDR1 and CDR2 are SGHDN and FVKESK. The CDR3 runs 16 residues. Trimming removed 1 base from V and 11 bases from J, with 21 bases in between. The CDR3 here is CASSQVPRSISPTQHF. The CDR3 DNA follows: TGTGCCAGCAGCCAAGTACCTCGGTCGATCAGCCCGACCCAGCATTTT.

Turning to this clone: Other DNA sequences in this specimen translate into the identical CDR3. The chain uses TRBV5-8 and TRBJ2-1; 7 nucleotides match TRBD1. The CDR3 has 15 amino acids. After removal of 3 bases from V and 5 bases from J, the junction contained 8 bases not matched to a gene. CDR1 and CDR2 from the germline V gene are SGHTS and YDEGEE. The CDR3 loop reads CASSYRGTAHNEQFF. The CDR3 DNA reads TGTGCCAGCAGCTACCGAGGGACAGCCCACAATGAGCAGTTCTTC.

This chain uses TRBV28 with TRBJ2-5, with D perhaps matching TRBD1 (6 bases). This CDR3 has 16 residues. Deletions cut 2 bases from V and 5 bases from J, with 18 bases between. The V gene's germline CDR1 is MDHEN and CDR2 SYDVKM. The CDR3 region has the DNA TGTGCCAGCAGTTTAGGATGGGACATCCCGGGGGAGACCCAGTACTTC. Protein sequence: CASSLGWDIPGETQYF.

DNA of the CDR3: TGTGCCAGCAGCTCCCAGGGGATCTCCCAAGAGACCCAGTACTTC. Its protein is CASSSQGISQETQYF. This chain connects TRBV7-2 to TRBJ2-5, with a possible D match to TRBD1 (6 bases). Germline CDR1 SGHTA, CDR2 FQGNSA. The CDR3 runs to 15 residues. The V and J ends lost 4 bases and 1 base respectively, with 13 bases between them.

The gene calls are TRBV13 and TRBJ2-2, with D possibly TRBD1 on 5 matching bases. The V and J ends lost 4 bases and 5 bases respectively, with 14 bases between them. CDR3 length: 15 residues. Germline CDR1 and CDR2: PRHDT and FYEKMQ (reference sequence). Written as DNA, the CDR3 is TGTGCCAGCAGCTCAGGGTCAGGTTGGACCGGGGAGCTGTTTTTT. Its protein product is CASSSGSGWTGELFF.

This clone was observed a few times. The chain links TRBV2 to TRBJ2-7; tentatively, D is TRBD1 or TRBD2 (5 bases each). The CDR3 has 13 amino acids. The germline V gene has CDR1 SNHLY and CDR2 FYNNEI. Trimming removed 1 base from V and 3 bases from J, with 7 bases in between. CDR3 bases: TGTGCCAGCAGTGAAGATGGGGGCTACGAGCAGTACTTC. Translated: CASSEDGGYEQYF.

This chain joins TRBV30 and TRBJ1-6; possible D gene TRBD1, 5 bases. V lost 5 bases and J lost 9, with 11 bases in between. The CDR3 length is 12 residues. The V gene's germline CDR1 is GTSNPN and CDR2 SVGIG (reference sequence). The CDR3 here is CAWAGATSPLHF. The CDR3 DNA reads TGTGCCTGGGCCGGGGCCACTTCACCCCTCCACTTT.

The rearrangement uses TRBV7-8 and TRBJ2-2; TRBD1 matches 8 bases. The germline V gene encodes CDR1 SGHVS and CDR2 FQNEAQ. The CDR3 totals 17 residues. V lost 6 bases and J lost 3; bases outside the gene matches: 12. CDR3 protein: CASRTRDRGYDTGELFF. The CDR3 DNA sequence: TGTGCCAGCAGAACCCGAGACAGGGGTTATGACACCGGGGAGCTGTTTTTT.

The rearrangement links TRBV10-1 to TRBJ2-7; D may be TRBD1 (6 bases). The V end was cut by 10 bases, the J end by 7 bases, with 17 bases between. The CDR3 length is 12 residues. CDR1 is WNHNN, CDR2 SYGVQD, per germline (reference sequence). CDR3 DNA sequence: TGCGCCATCACAGGGTGGACGAGGGAGCAGTACTTC. Its translation is CAITGWTREQYF.

The genes are TRBV11-2 and TRBJ2-5; 10 bases agree with TRBD2. The CDR3 has 16 amino acids. Trimming took 10 bases from V and 6 from J; bases not matched to a gene: 17. CDR1 and CDR2 from the germline V gene are SGHAT and FQNNGV. The DNA for the CDR3 is TGTGCCACCCGAGGTAGCGGGGGGAACACGTTGAAGACCCAGTACTTC. Translated, it gives CATRGSGGNTLKTQYF.

The V call is TRBV7-6, the J call TRBJ2-1; 10 bases fit TRBD2. Looked up from germline, CDR1 is SGHVS and CDR2 is FNYEAQ. The CDR3 is 17 amino acids. The V gene end was trimmed by 6 bases and the J gene end by 10 bases; junction bases not matched to a gene: 18. The CDR3 reads CASSQSPGLAGVNEQFF. The CDR3 bases are TGTGCCAGCAGTCAAAGCCCCGGTCTAGCGGGGGTTAACGAGCAGTTCTTC.

The chain is built from TRBV7-9 and TRBJ2-1; TRBD1 matches at 7 bases. There are 12 residues in the CDR3. Germline CDR1 is SEHNR and CDR2 is FQNEAQ (reference sequence). With 5 bases clipped from V and 9 bases from J, the junction kept 4 bases outside the gene matches. In nucleotides, the CDR3 is TGTGCCAGCAGCCCACCAGGGGGTGAGCAGTTCTTC. It encodes CASSPPGGEQFF.

This clone was detected only a few times. The rearrangement joins TRBV10-1 to TRBJ2-3; D not resolved. This CDR3 spans 14 amino acids. Trimming removed 8 bases at V and 2 bases at J, with 14 bases between. CDR1 WNHNN and CDR2 SYGVQD come from the germline V gene (reference sequence). The CDR3, as DNA: TGCGCCAGCTCCGAGACACGGACCACAGATACGCAGTATTTT. This translates into CASSETRTTDTQYF.

A few counts support this clone. V usage is TRBV5-1 and J usage is TRBJ2-5; maybe TRBD2 (7 bases). Looked up from germline, CDR1 is SGHRS and CDR2 is YFSETQ. The CDR3 spans 15 residues. The germline V and J ends were trimmed by 1 base and 2 bases, with 12 bases remaining between them. CDR3 bases: TGCGCCAGCAGCTTGATCGCGGGGGCACAAGAGACCCAGTACTTC. It translates to CASSLIAGAQETQYF.

The chain recombines TRBV6-4 with TRBJ1-2; D ambiguous. The CDR3 runs to 15 residues. In germline, CDR1 is MRHNA, CDR2 SNTAGT. Trimming pared 6 bases from V and 0 bases from J, leaving 14 bases between. The CDR3 reads CASSPGLETNYGYTF. CDR3 DNA: TGTGCCAGCAGCCCCGGGCTCGAAACTAACTATGGCTACACCTTC.

This chain links TRBV7-9 with TRBJ2-3; TRBD2 matches at 14 bases. The V gene's germline CDR1 is SEHNR and CDR2 FQNEAQ (reference sequence). The V and J ends lost 4 bases and 2 bases, in that order; junction bases with no gene match: 2. The CDR3 is made up of 16 amino acids. CDR3 in amino acids: CASSSGLAGATDTQYF. The CDR3 nucleotides read TGTGCCAGCAGCTCGGGACTAGCGGGGGCCACAGATACGCAGTATTTT.

This rearrangement joins TRBV10-2 to TRBJ1-1; D remains unclear. CDR1 is WSHSY, CDR2 SAAADI, per germline. V lost 0 bases, J lost 5 bases, and 13 bases lay in between. The CDR3 sequence is 15 residues long. In nucleotides, the CDR3 is TGCGCCAGCAGTGAGTCGTGGGGTATAGGAACTGAAGCTTTCTTT. This translates into CASSESWGIGTEAFF.

The chain links TRBV5-4 to TRBJ2-6, with 9 bases fitting TRBD2. The germline gives CDR1 SGHNT, CDR2 YYREEE (reference sequence). The CDR3 consists of 16 residues. Trimming took 4 bases from V and 0 from J; bases not matched to a gene: 2. The CDR3 is CASSLRGGSGANVLTF. The DNA for the CDR3 is TGTGCCAGCAGCCTGCGGGGGGGCTCTGGGGCCAACGTCCTGACTTTC.

This rearrangement joins TRBV27 to TRBJ2-1, with D tentatively TRBD1 (6 bases). The germline V gene has CDR1 MNHEY and CDR2 SMNVEV (reference sequence). The CDR3 spans 15 residues. Trimming stripped 2 bases from V and 0 bases from J, with 8 bases between. The CDR3 nucleotides are TGTGCCAGCAGTTTAGACAGGATCTCCTACAATGAGCAGTTCTTC. This encodes CASSLDRISYNEQFF.

The V and J genes are TRBV30 and TRBJ2-7; no clear D gene. Germline CDR1 is GTSNPN and CDR2 is SVGIG (reference sequence). V gave up 1 base and J gave up 0 bases, with 10 bases separating them. The CDR3 sequence is 14 residues long. CDR3 coding DNA: TGTGCCTGGAGTGACCCGCTACGCTCCTACGAGCAGTACTTC. It encodes CAWSDPLRSYEQYF.

This sequence joins TRBV5-4 and TRBJ2-7; the D is unclear. Trimming took off 1 base at V and 4 bases at J, with 15 bases between the two ends. CDR1 is SGHNT and CDR2 is YYREEE in the germline V gene (reference sequence). The CDR3 is 15 amino acids. The CDR3, as DNA: TGTGCCAGCAGCTTGTCGGTCAGTCTGGATTACGAGCAGTACTTC. Protein sequence: CASSLSVSLDYEQYF.

The chain uses TRBV6-1 and TRBJ1-5; 7 positions match TRBD1. There are 15 residues in the CDR3. Germline V gene lookup returns CDR1 MNHNS and CDR2 SASEGT. V shed 3 bases and J 2 bases; nucleotides not matched to a gene: 4. The CDR3 DNA follows: TGTGCCAGCAGTGAGACAGGGTGGGGCAATCAGCCCCAGCATTTT. Its translation: CASSETGWGNQPQHF.

CDR3 bases: TGCGCCAGCAGCCGGGGGGCGAACTATGGCTACACCTTC. It yields the protein CASSRGANYGYTF. The chain combines TRBV5-1 with TRBJ1-2; D is perhaps TRBD1 (6 bases). CDR1 and CDR2 (germline): SGHRS, YFSETQ. The germline V and J ends were trimmed by 4 bases and 2 bases, with 9 bases remaining between them. There are 13 residues in the CDR3.

This chain links TRBV6-6 with TRBJ1-6; 7 bases line up with TRBD1. J gave up 7 bases and V 5 bases, and 5 bases lay outside the gene matches. The CDR3 loop spans 14 amino acids. Germline-derived CDR1 and CDR2 are MNHNY and SVGAGI (reference sequence). CDR3 in amino acids: CASSRQGSNSPLHF. The DNA for the CDR3 is TGTGCCAGCAGTAGACAGGGAAGCAATTCACCCCTCCACTTT.